This T cell receptor beta chain derives from a study of CD8 T cells in Susac syndrome. Reverse transcription of roughly 0.45 to 1 ug RNA used random hexamers. Amplification of TCR beta CDR3 across 54 Vbeta and 13 Jbeta was performed with immunoSEQ multiplex PCR. TCRdb itself ran the immunoSEQ multiplex PCR reads through MiXCR, one entry per CDR3 protein. The data contain about 200,000 distinct CDR3 sequences, approximately 90% of them singletons. V lost 1 base and J lost 1, with 4 bases in between. Germline V gene sequence: CDR1 DFQATT, CDR2 SNEGSKA (reference sequence). The CDR3 length is 13 residues.

The TCR sequence derives from a human donor with multiple sclerosis. Sequences were obtained from CD8+ T cells from PBMCs. V is TRBV20-1 and J is TRBJ2-2; D call uncertain. This chain's CDR3 is CSARAQNTGELFF. DNA for the CDR3: TGCAGTGCTAGAGCGCAGAACACCGGGGAGCTGTTTTTT.